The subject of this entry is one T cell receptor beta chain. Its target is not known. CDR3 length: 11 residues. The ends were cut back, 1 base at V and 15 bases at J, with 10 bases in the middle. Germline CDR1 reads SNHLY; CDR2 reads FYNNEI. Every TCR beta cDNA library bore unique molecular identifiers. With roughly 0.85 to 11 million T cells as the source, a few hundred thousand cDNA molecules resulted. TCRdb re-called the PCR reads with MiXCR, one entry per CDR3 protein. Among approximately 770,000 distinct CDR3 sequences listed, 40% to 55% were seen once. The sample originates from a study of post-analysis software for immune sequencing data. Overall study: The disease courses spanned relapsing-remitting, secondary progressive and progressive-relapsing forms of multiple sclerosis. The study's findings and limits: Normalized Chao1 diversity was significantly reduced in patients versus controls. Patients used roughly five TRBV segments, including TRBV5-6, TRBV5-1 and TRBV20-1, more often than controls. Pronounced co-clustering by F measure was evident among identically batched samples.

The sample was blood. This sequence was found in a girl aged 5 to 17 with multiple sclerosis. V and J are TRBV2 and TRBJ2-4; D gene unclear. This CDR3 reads CASSEVALTYF. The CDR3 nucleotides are TGTGCCAGCAGTGAAGTAGCTTTGACGTACTTC. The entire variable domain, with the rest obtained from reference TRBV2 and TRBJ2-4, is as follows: EPEVTQTPSHQVTQMGQEVILRCVPISNHLYFYWYRQILGQKVEFLVSFYNNEISEKSEIFDDQFSVERPDGSNFTLKIRSTKLEDSAMYFCASSEVALTYFGAGTRLSVL.